This T cell receptor (beta chain) is drawn from a study of cytomegalovirus exposure and HLA in healthy donors. For the study at large: From donors who were HLA-typed, an early data release held approximately 84 million unique TCRs.

The CDR3 contains 13 residues. Germline CDR1 and CDR2: MDHEN and SYDVKM. The junction had 6 bases not matched to a gene; V was cut back by 7 bases and J by 4 bases. PCR employed 60 Vbeta and 13 Jbeta primers. Sequencing used immunoSEQ multiplex PCR; TCRdb keeps in-frame clones, though not all of them. The listing contains 170,000 or so clones. What was sequenced was PBMCs. The sequence was obtained from a young man in good health and CMV-seronegative. The chain carries TRBV28 and TRBJ1-2; the match to TRBD1 covers 7 bases. CDR3 residues: CASMRGGLYGYTF. In DNA, the CDR3 is TGTGCCAGCATGAGAGGGGGCCTCTATGGCTACACCTTC.